Here is one T cell receptor beta chain with its context. The data derive from a study of CD8 T cells in Susac syndrome. Trimming at V came to 5 bases and at J to 6 bases, leaving 4 bases not matched to a gene. The germline gives CDR1 MNHEY, CDR2 SVGEGT. This CDR3 comprises 14 residues. With random hexamers, reverse transcription was performed on roughly 0.45 to 1 ug of RNA. TCRdb independently ran MiXCR on the immunoSEQ multiplex PCR reads; one entry per CDR3 protein. The sample lists 200,000 to 250,000 distinct CDR3 sequences; 94% were seen once. This TCR was recovered from a human donor with Susac syndrome. Sequencing was carried out using CD4+ T cells from PBMCs. The gene calls are TRBV6-2 or TRBV6-3 and TRBJ2-1; TRBD1 agrees at 10 bases. The CDR3 is CASSRGDRGNEQFF. DNA of the CDR3: TGTGCCAGCAGTCGCGGGGACAGGGGCAATGAGCAGTTCTTC.